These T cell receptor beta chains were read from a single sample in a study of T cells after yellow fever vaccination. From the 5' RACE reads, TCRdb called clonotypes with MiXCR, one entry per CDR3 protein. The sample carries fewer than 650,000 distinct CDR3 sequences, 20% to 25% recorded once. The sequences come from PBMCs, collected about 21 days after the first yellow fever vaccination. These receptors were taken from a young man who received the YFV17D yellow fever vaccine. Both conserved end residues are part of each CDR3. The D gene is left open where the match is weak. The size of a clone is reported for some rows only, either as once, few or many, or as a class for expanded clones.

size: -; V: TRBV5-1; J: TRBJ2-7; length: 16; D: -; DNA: TGCGCCAGCAGCTTGGCCCTTGGGGTAGAGGGGAGCGAGCAGTACTTC; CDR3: CASSLALGVEGSEQYF
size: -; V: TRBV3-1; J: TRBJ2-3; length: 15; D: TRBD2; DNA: TGTGCCAGCAGCAAGCAGCGGGGGGGTACAGATACGCAGTATTTT; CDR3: CASSKQRGGTDTQYF
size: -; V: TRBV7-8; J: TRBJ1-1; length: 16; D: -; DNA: TGTGCCAGCAGCTTAGAGCACCCCGGGATCGGAACTGAAGCTTTCTTT; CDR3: CASSLEHPGIGTEAFF
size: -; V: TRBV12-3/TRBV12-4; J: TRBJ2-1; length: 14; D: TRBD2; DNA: TGTGCCAGCGGCATCTTCACCGGGGGGAATGAGCAGTTCTTC; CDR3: CASGIFTGGNEQFF
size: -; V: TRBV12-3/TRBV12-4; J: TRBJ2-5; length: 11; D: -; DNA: TGTGCCAGCAAATCAGGGGAGACCCAGTACTTC; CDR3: CASKSGETQYF
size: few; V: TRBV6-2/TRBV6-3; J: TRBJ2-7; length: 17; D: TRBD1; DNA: TGTGCCAGCAGTTACCCGATTGGGACAGGGGGAACCTACGAGCAGTACTTC; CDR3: CASSYPIGTGGTYEQYF
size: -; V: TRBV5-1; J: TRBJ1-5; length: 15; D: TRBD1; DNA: TGCGCCAGCAGCTTGGACGACAGGGAAGATCAGCCCCAGCATTTT; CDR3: CASSLDDREDQPQHF
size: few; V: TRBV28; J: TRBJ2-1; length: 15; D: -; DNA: TGTGCCAGCAGTTCTCCTCCGGGACTCAACAATGAGCAGTTCTTC; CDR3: CASSSPPGLNNEQFF
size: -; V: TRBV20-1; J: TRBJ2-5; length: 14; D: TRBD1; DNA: TGCAGTGCCACCGGGACAGGGACCCAAGAGACCCAGTACTTC; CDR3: CSATGTGTQETQYF
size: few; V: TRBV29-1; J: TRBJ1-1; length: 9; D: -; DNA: TGCAGCCCTATGGGTGAAGCTTTCTTT; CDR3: CSPMGEAFF
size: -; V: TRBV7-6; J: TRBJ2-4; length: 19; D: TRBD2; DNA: TGTGCCAGCAGCCCTAGCGGGGTCAGGCTCAAACTAGCCAAAAACATTCAGTACTTC; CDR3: CASSPSGVRLKLAKNIQYF
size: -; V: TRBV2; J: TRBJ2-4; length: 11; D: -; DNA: TGTGCCAGCAGGGGGGGAGGAATTCAGTACTTC; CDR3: CASRGGGIQYF
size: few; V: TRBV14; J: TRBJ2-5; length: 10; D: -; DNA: TGTGCCAGCTTTAATGAGACCCAGTACTTC; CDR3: CASFNETQYF
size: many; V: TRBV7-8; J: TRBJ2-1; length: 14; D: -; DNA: TGTGCCAGCAGCTTAGGGCAGTACTACAATGAGCAGTTCTTC; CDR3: CASSLGQYYNEQFF
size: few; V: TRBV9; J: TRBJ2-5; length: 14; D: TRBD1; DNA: TGTGCCAGCAGCGTACAGGGGGCAGGAGAGACCCAGTACTTC; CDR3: CASSVQGAGETQYF
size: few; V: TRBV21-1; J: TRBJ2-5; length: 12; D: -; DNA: TGTGCCAGCACCACACCTCGGGAGACCCAGTACTTC; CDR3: CASTTPRETQYF
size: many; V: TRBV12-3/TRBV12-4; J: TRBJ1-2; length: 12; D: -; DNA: TGTGCCAGCAGTTTAACGGGTTATGGCTACACCTTC; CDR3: CASSLTGYGYTF
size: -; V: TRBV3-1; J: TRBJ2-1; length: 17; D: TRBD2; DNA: TGTGCCAGCAGCCAGCTCCGACTAGCGGGCTCCTACAATGAGCAGTTCTTC; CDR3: CASSQLRLAGSYNEQFF
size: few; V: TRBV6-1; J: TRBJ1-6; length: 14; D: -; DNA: TGTGCCAGCCCTGGTAACGCCGATAATTCACCCCTCCACTTT; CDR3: CASPGNADNSPLHF
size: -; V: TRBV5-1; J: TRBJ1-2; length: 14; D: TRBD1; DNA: TGCGCCAGCAGCATGACCCAGGGGGCCTATGGCTACACCTTC; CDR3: CASSMTQGAYGYTF
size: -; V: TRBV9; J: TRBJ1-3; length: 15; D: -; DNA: TGTGCCAGCAGCGATCAGGGTTCTCCTGGAAACACCATATATTTT; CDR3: CASSDQGSPGNTIYF
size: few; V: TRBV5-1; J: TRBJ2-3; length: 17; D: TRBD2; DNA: TGCGCCAGCAGCTATTTAGGAGCGGGGGGATACACAGATACGCAGTATTTT; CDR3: CASSYLGAGGYTDTQYF
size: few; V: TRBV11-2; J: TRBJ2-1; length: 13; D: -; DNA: TGTGCCAGCAGCCTACGGGGTTTCGATGAGCAGTTCTTC; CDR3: CASSLRGFDEQFF
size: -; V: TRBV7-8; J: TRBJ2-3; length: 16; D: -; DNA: TGTGCCAGCAGCGCAACAGGAGGCCTCAGCACAGATACGCAGTATTTT; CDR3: CASSATGGLSTDTQYF
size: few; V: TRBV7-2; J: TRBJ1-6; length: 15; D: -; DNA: TGTGCCAGCAGCTTAGGGGGCGAAGGCGGCTCACCCCTCCACTTT; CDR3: CASSLGGEGGSPLHF
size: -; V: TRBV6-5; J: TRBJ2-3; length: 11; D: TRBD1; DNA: TGTGCCAGCAGTCCCGGGACAGCCCAGTATTTT; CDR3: CASSPGTAQYF
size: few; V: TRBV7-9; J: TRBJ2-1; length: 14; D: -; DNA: TGTGCCAGCAGCTTAAGGACTACCGACAATGAGCAGTTCTTC; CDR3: CASSLRTTDNEQFF
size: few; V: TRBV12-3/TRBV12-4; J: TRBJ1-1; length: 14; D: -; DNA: TGTGCCAGCAGACCGGCTTCGAGGGACACTGAAGCTTTCTTT; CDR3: CASRPASRDTEAFF
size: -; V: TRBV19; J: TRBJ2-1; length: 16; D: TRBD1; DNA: TGTGCCAGTTCCCCGCGGCCGGGACAGGGGGCCAGGGAGCAGTTCTTC; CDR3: CASSPRPGQGAREQFF
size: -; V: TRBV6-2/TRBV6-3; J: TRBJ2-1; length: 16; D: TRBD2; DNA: TGTGCCAGCAGTTACCAGGCTAGCGGGGGGGCTTATGAGCAGTTCTTC; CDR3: CASSYQASGGAYEQFF
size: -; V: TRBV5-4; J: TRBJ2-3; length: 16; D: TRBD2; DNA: TGTGCCAGCAGCCCTGATCGGGGGGGCGGGACAGATACGCAGTATTTT; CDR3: CASSPDRGGGTDTQYF
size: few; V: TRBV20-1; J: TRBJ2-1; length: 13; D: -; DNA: TGCAGTCGATCCTTGGGGAATGGCAATGAGCAGTTCTTC; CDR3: CSRSLGNGNEQFF